These T cell receptor beta chains were read from a single sample in a study of neurological immune-mediated disorders. MiXCR was run by TCRdb on the 5' RACE reads, yielding one entry per CDR3 protein. The sample shows fewer than 50,000 distinct CDR3 sequences, over 8.5% of them seen only once. Material for sequencing was PBMCs. These receptor sequences come from a man in his sixties with HTLV-1-associated myelopathy (HAM/TSP). The CDR3 runs from the conserved cysteine through the conserved F or W. A D gene is named only where the DNA matches it firmly. The listing skips clone size in some rows; elsewhere it reads once, few, many or a size class.

j_call clone_size d_call v_call cdr3_nt cdr3_aa
TRBJ2-1 many . TRBV7-9 TGTGCCAGCAGCACCCAATACAATGAGCAGTTCTTC CASSTQYNEQFF
TRBJ1-2 many TRBD1 TRBV18 TGTGCCAGCTCACCGGGCGAGACGGGACAGGGCGCCTATGGCTACACCTTC CASSPGETGQGAYGYTF
TRBJ2-1 many TRBD2 TRBV3-1 TGTGCCAGCAGTCCCAGGACTAGCGGGAGTGAATCTGAGCAGTTCTTC CASSPRTSGSESEQFF
TRBJ2-3 many . TRBV12-3/TRBV12-4 TGTGCCAGCTCGGCCCTCGGGGTCACAGATACGCAGTATTTT CASSALGVTDTQYF
TRBJ2-7 . . TRBV6-5 TGTGCCAGCAGTTACTCGCCCGCCAACGAGCAGTACTTC CASSYSPANEQYF
TRBJ1-1 many . TRBV5-1 TGCGCCAGCAGCTTCGGGGAGGGCACTGAAGCTTTCTTT CASSFGEGTEAFF
TRBJ2-6 many . TRBV6-1 TGTGCCAGCAGGGGAGGTGGGGCCAACGTCCCGACTTTC CASRGGGANVPTF
TRBJ1-2 many . TRBV29-1 TGCAGCGTCTCTACAGGGAATGGAGGTGGCTACACCTTC CSVSTGNGGGYTF
TRBJ2-4 many . TRBV28 TGTGCCAGCAGTTTTAAAGGGTTAGGAAACATTCAGTACTTC CASSFKGLGNIQYF
TRBJ2-2 many . TRBV6-1 TGTGCCAGCAGCTTATTCGAGCTGTTTTTT CASSLFELFF
TRBJ2-7 . TRBD1 TRBV2 TGTGCCAGCAGTGGCATCACGACAGGGATCGATGAGCAGTACTTC CASSGITTGIDEQYF
TRBJ1-2 many . TRBV6-5 TGTGCCAGCAGTTACAGCCGGACGGCTAACTATGGCTACACCTTC CASSYSRTANYGYTF
TRBJ2-3 many . TRBV4-1 TGCGCCAGCAGCCAATCCTCGCTCCGCACAGATACGCAGTATTTT CASSQSSLRTDTQYF
TRBJ2-4 many TRBD1 TRBV7-9 TGTGCCAGCAGCTTCGAGACAGGGGGTTCGAACATTCAGTACTTC CASSFETGGSNIQYF
TRBJ2-7 many . TRBV11-2 TGTGCCAGCAACCCTCTGGGACAACTCTACGAGCAGTACTTC CASNPLGQLYEQYF
TRBJ1-4 many . TRBV5-6 TGTGCCAGCAGCTTGGGAGGTCGGAGAGAATCCGTTAATGAAAAACTGTTTTTT CASSLGGRRESVNEKLFF
TRBJ2-7 . TRBD2 TRBV28 TGTGCCAGCAGTTTGTTTGGGCTAGCGGGAACCTACGAGCAGTACTTC CASSLFGLAGTYEQYF
TRBJ1-1 many . TRBV7-9 TGTGCCAGCAGCTTACAGGGTTACACTGAAGCTTTCTTT CASSLQGYTEAFF
TRBJ2-2 many . TRBV20-1 TGCAGTGCTAGTAGTGGAGAGGGGACCGGGGAGCTGTTTTTT CSASSGEGTGELFF
TRBJ2-7 many . TRBV14 TGTGCCAGCAGGCACGCGGGGGAGCAGTACTTC CASRHAGEQYF
TRBJ2-5 many . TRBV6-6 TGTGCCAGCAGTTACTCGACGGGACAAGAGACCCAGTACTTC CASSYSTGQETQYF
TRBJ2-4 many TRBD2 TRBV29-1 TGCAGCGTTGACGGACCTAGCGGACAGTACTTC CSVDGPSGQYF
TRBJ2-1 medium-sized TRBD2 TRBV7-2 TGTGCCAGCAGCTTAGGTCGGGGACTAGCGGCCAATGAGCAGTTCTTC CASSLGRGLAANEQFF
TRBJ2-1 many TRBD2 TRBV20-1 TGCAGTGCTAGAGATGCGGGAGCGGGTGAGCAGTTCTTC CSARDAGAGEQFF
TRBJ2-5 many . TRBV5-5 TGTGCCAGCAGCCCCTCCGCGGGACACGGGAAGACCCAGTACTTC CASSPSAGHGKTQYF
TRBJ2-2 . TRBD2 TRBV20-1 TGCAGTGCTAGGGACTATCTAGCGGGAGGGAACACCGGGGAGCTGTTTTTT CSARDYLAGGNTGELFF
TRBJ2-1 few TRBD2 TRBV24-1 TGTGCCACCAGTGGCGCAGACGGGACTAGCGGGAGGGACAATGAGCAGTTCTTC CATSGADGTSGRDNEQFF
TRBJ2-2 many . TRBV12-3/TRBV12-4 TGTGCCAGCAGTTTTAGGAGGGCCGGGGAGCTGTTTTTT CASSFRRAGELFF
TRBJ1-1 many . TRBV6-6 TGTGCCAGCAGTTACGGGGGCGAGGCCACTGAAGCTTTCTTT CASSYGGEATEAFF
TRBJ2-1 many TRBD1 TRBV7-2 TGTGCCAGCAGCTTTTTTGGGACAGGTTTCATGGATGAGCAGTTCTTC CASSFFGTGFMDEQFF
TRBJ1-1 many . TRBV5-1 TGCGCCAGCAGCTTGGATCACAGGGCGGGCACTGAAGCTTTCTTT CASSLDHRAGTEAFF
TRBJ2-7 many TRBD2 TRBV20-1 TGCAGTGCTAGCCCCCCACTAGCGGGAGTTTTTCGGGAGCAGTACTTC CSASPPLAGVFREQYF
TRBJ1-2 many TRBD1 TRBV10-3 TGTGCCATCAGTGAGGGACAGGGACCCTATGGCTACACCTTC CAISEGQGPYGYTF
TRBJ2-3 . TRBD2 TRBV6-5 TGTGCCAGCAGTTACTCAGGCGGGAGGGGCGATACGCAGTATTTT CASSYSGGRGDTQYF
TRBJ1-4 many . TRBV20-1 TGCAGTGCTAGAGGCCGCTTGGGACCAGAAAATGAAAAACTGTTTTTT CSARGRLGPENEKLFF
TRBJ2-3 many TRBD2 TRBV20-1 TGCAGTGCTACCGCTCGGGGCGGGAGGGCCACAGATACGCAGTATTTT CSATARGGRATDTQYF
TRBJ2-7 few . TRBV28 TGTGCCAGCAGCCGACGGACATGGGACTCCTACGAGCAGTACTTC CASSRRTWDSYEQYF
TRBJ1-2 many TRBD1 TRBV12-3/TRBV12-4 TGTGCCAGCAGTTTAAGGGGGACAGGGGGTTCGTCCTATGGCTACACCTTC CASSLRGTGGSSYGYTF
TRBJ1-2 many . TRBV5-6 TGTGCCAGCAGCGTAGACTGGGGCTACACCTTC CASSVDWGYTF
TRBJ2-1 many . TRBV3-1 TGTGCCAGCAGCCAAGTACCCGCCCTACGCAATGAGCAGTTCTTC CASSQVPALRNEQFF
TRBJ2-2 many . TRBV5-1 TGCGCCAGCAGCTTGGGGCTTTCCCCGACCTGGAACACCGGGGAGCTGTTTTTT CASSLGLSPTWNTGELFF
TRBJ1-5 . . TRBV15 TGTGCCACCAGCAGAGATCCGGGGTCCAATTATCCCCAGCATTTT CATSRDPGSNYPQHF
TRBJ2-7 many . TRBV29-1 TGCAGCGTGGCCGGGACCTCTCAGGGAGTCTACGAGCAGTACTTC CSVAGTSQGVYEQYF
TRBJ2-3 many TRBD2 TRBV10-1 TGCGCCAGCAGTGAGAGCGCTAGCGGGCGGCTTGTCACAGATACGCAGTATTTT CASSESASGRLVTDTQYF
TRBJ1-5 many . TRBV28 TGTGCCAGCAGTTTCCCCGGACAGTTCAACCAGCCCCAGCATTTT CASSFPGQFNQPQHF
TRBJ2-1 many TRBD1 TRBV28 TGTGCCAGCAGAGCTGCCGGGACAGGGTCCGTCAATGAGCAGTTCTTC CASRAAGTGSVNEQFF
TRBJ2-5 once . TRBV6-1 TGTGCCATCAGGGTCGGGGAAGAGACCCAGTACTTC CAIRVGEETQYF
TRBJ2-2 many TRBD1 TRBV24-1 TGTGCCACCAGTAGACAGGGATTCACCGGGGAGCTGTTTTTT CATSRQGFTGELFF
TRBJ2-1 many . TRBV4-1 TGCGCCAGCAGCCGGGGTTTCCCGGGGAATGAGCAGTTCTTC CASSRGFPGNEQFF
TRBJ1-3 medium-sized . TRBV25-1 TGTGCCACCAGCGGTCCGGGGGCTGGTTCTGGAAACACCATATATTTT CATSGPGAGSGNTIYF